This T cell receptor (beta chain) was captured in a study of sequential checkpoint blockade in melanoma. At the level of the study: Each arm's sequence ended with maintenance nivolumab. Findings and limits, study-wide: In arm A, pretreatment tumor clonality was associated with response.

Profiling relied on immunoSEQ multiplex PCR, and the TCRdb table lists in-frame clones only, not all of them. The sample has over a thousand clones; around 19% are singletons. This clone was observed a few times. Antigen: not known. At one end the junction does not follow the germline gene, possibly because of a read error. This sample's treatment: randomized to nivolumab then ipilimumab (arm A) or the reverse (arm B). The source is a human donor with melanoma. Here the sequenced sample was tumor tissue (inferred from file names), taken from a patient given nivolumab and ipilimumab in sequence.

This CDR3 reads CASSDSSSGANVLTF. The CDR3 DNA is TGTGCCAGCAGTGACTCCAGCTCTGGGGCCAACGTCCTGACTTTC. The chain is built from TRBV6-8 and TRBJ2-6; unclear D gene. Germline-derived CDR1 and CDR2 are MNHGY and SAAAGT. The CDR3 totals 15 residues.